This TCR beta chain was documented in a study of identical twins. The V end lost 1 base, the J end lost 0 bases, and 10 bases lay between the germline ends. The CDR3 runs 15 residues. Per germline, CDR1 MNHNS and CDR2 SASEGT. Points from the study as a whole: Weaker excess twin sharing was observed in beta out-of-frame sequences.

Unique molecular identifiers were present on the cDNA, which also gained a universal primer site by template switching. Each CDR3 protein gets one entry after TCRdb re-called the 5' RACE reads with MiXCR. The profile shows about 920,000 distinct CDR3 sequences, about 12% of them singletons. The sample holds many counts of this clonotype. Its antigen is currently unknown. The same data also contributed to another study, on yellow fever vaccine responses in identical twins.

This TCR derives from a woman under 30 in good health. The chain joins TRBV6-1 to TRBJ2-7; D is perhaps TRBD1 (5 bases). The sequenced sample was PBMCs. The CDR3 region is CASSEEQASSYEQYV. CDR3 coding DNA: TGTGCCAGCAGTGAAGAACAGGCTAGCTCCTACGAGCAGTACGTC.